The clone carrying this T cell receptor beta chain was seen only once. Its antigen remains unidentified. This entry belongs to a study of CD8 T cells in Susac syndrome. The CD8+ and CD4+ T cells were isolated magnetically using a negative isolation approach, whereas the TEMRA cells were enriched by FACS. General study results and limits: An acknowledgment was made by the study that its TCR sequencing and HLA analysis involved relatively few individuals.

With 5 bases removed from V and 9 bases from J, the gap between germline ends came to 14 bases. The CDR3 extends over 14 amino acids. The germline V gene encodes CDR1 SGHTA and CDR2 FQGTGA. Reverse transcription of about 0.45 to 1 ug RNA was performed with random hexamers. It was immunoSEQ multiplex PCR that amplified TCR beta CDR3 across 54 Vbeta and 13 Jbeta. Using its own MiXCR run on the immunoSEQ multiplex PCR reads, TCRdb lists one record per CDR3 protein. The table has around 300,000 distinct CDR3 sequences, roughly 94% seen once. This chain uses TRBV7-3 with TRBJ1-6; D gene ambiguous. The receptor was derived from a human donor with multiple sclerosis. Sequencing was performed on CD4+ T cells from PBMCs. Here the CDR3 DNA reads TGTGCCAGCAGCAGGACTGGGGTCGGTTCACCCCTCCACTTT. Translation: CASSRTGVGSPLHF.